Shown below are 24 T cell receptor beta chains from a single sample sequenced in a study of blood T cell repertoires in COVID-19. The table came from immunoSEQ multiplex PCR; TCRdb's copy has only in-frame clones and leaves some out. The sample shows some 54,000 clones, about 85% of them seen only once. The source material was peripheral blood. Source of these receptors: a man between 65 and 80 years old with active COVID-19.

This chain uses TRBV7-9 with TRBJ2-5; D might be TRBD2 (6 bases). With 5 bases removed from V and 2 bases from J, the gap between germline ends came to 12 bases. Germline V lookup: CDR1 SEHNR, CDR2 FQNEAQ (reference sequence). CDR3 size: 14 residues. CDR3 coding DNA: TGTGCCAGCAGCAGATCCGGGACTCAAGAGACCCAGTACTTC. Encoded protein: CASSRSGTQETQYF.

This clone was observed once. This chain connects TRBV5-6 to TRBJ2-2, with 7 nucleotides matching TRBD2. This CDR3 spans 16 amino acids. In germline, CDR1 is SGHDT, CDR2 YYEEEE. V shed 0 bases, J shed 0 bases, and the junction held 2 bases outside the gene matches. The CDR3 sequence: CASSLDAGANTGELFF. CDR3 nucleotides: TGTGCCAGCAGCTTGGACGCGGGGGCGAACACCGGGGAGCTGTTTTTT.

V usage is TRBV11-2 and J usage is TRBJ1-2; TRBD1 agrees at 12 bases. This CDR3 contains 19 residues. With 5 bases clipped from V and 4 bases from J, the junction kept 17 bases outside the gene matches. Looked up from germline, CDR1 is SGHAT and CDR2 is FQNNGV. As DNA, the CDR3 is TGTGCCAGCAGCCACTACCCCGGGACAGGGGGCGAGCAAAGCTATGGCTACACCTTC. It encodes CASSHYPGTGGEQSYGYTF. The full variable domain, rest sourced from reference TRBV11-2 and TRBJ1-2, is EAGVAQSPRYKIIEKRQSVAFWCNPISGHATLYWYQQILGQGPKLLIQFQNNGVVDDSQLPKDRFSAERLKGVDSTLKIQPAKLEDSAVYLCASSHYPGTGGEQSYGYTFGSGTRLTVV.

The rearrangement joins TRBV5-5 to TRBJ2-3; 8 bases fit TRBD1. J lost 3 bases, V lost 0 bases, and 0 bases had no gene match. The CDR3 extends over 14 amino acids. The germline CDR1 and CDR2 sequences are SGHKS and YYEKEE (reference sequence). CDR3 loop: CASSLGTGTDTQYF. In DNA form, the CDR3 reads TGTGCCAGCAGCTTGGGGACAGGGACAGATACGCAGTATTTT.

The rearrangement joins TRBV5-1 to TRBJ2-7; D may be TRBD1 (5 bases). Trimming took off 0 bases at V and 0 bases at J, with 7 bases between the two ends. Germline V gives CDR1 SGHRS, CDR2 YFSETQ. The CDR3 is 14 amino acids. This CDR3 reads CASSLAGHSYEQYF. The CDR3, as DNA: TGCGCCAGCAGCTTGGCAGGGCACTCCTACGAGCAGTACTTC.

The V and J genes are TRBV9 and TRBJ2-2; 7 nucleotides agree with TRBD1. With 4 bases clipped from V and 7 bases from J, the junction kept 16 bases outside the gene matches. Germline assignment: CDR1 SGDLS and CDR2 YYNGEE. CDR3 size: 17 residues. CDR3 region: CASSPYSGTVSVGELFF. For the CDR3, the DNA is TGTGCCAGCAGCCCCTACTCCGGGACAGTCTCTGTCGGGGAGCTGTTTTTT. Variable domain in full (rest from reference TRBV9 and TRBJ2-2): DSGVTQTPKHLITATGQRVTLRCSPRSGDLSVYWYQQSLDQGLQFLIQYYNGEERAKGNILERFSAQQFPDLHSELNLSSLELGDSALYFCASSPYSGTVSVGELFFGEGSRLTVL.

This chain uses TRBV7-8 with TRBJ1-2; D possibly corresponds to TRBD1 (5 bases). There are 15 residues in the CDR3. Trimming shortened V by 2 bases and J by 1 base, and 11 bases separated the two germline ends. Germline CDR1 and CDR2: SGHVS and FQNEAQ. The CDR3 DNA sequence: TGTGCCAGCAGCTTATCGGGGACTCATAACTATGGCTACACCTTC. Amino acid sequence: CASSLSGTHNYGYTF.

The chain links TRBV9 to TRBJ2-1; 8 bases match TRBD1. This CDR3 spans 15 amino acids. CDR1 SGDLS and CDR2 YYNGEE come from the germline V gene. V lost 4 bases and J lost 4; bases outside the gene matches: 7. Written as DNA, the CDR3 is TGTGCCAGCAGCCCCCGAGGGGACAGGTACAATGAGCAGTTCTTC. Its translation: CASSPRGDRYNEQFF.

This rearrangement joins TRBV2 to TRBJ1-1; a weak D match, TRBD1 (6 bases). In germline, CDR1 is SNHLY, CDR2 FYNNEI. The length of the CDR3 is 13 residues. The V gene lost 5 bases and the J gene lost 0 bases, with 7 bases spanning the gap. CDR3 bases: TGTGCCAGCAGTTCAGGGGTGAACACTGAAGCTTTCTTT. As protein: CASSSGVNTEAFF.

The chain combines TRBV25-1 with TRBJ2-5; D unclear. The germline V gene has CDR1 MGHDK and CDR2 SYGVNS. This CDR3 comprises 14 residues. V shed 3 bases and J shed 5 bases, with 13 bases lying between them. The CDR3 nucleotides read TGTGCCAGCAGTGACGGCGTCGACATGGAGACCCAGTACTTC. Its translation is CASSDGVDMETQYF.

The V and J genes are TRBV3-1 (or the pseudogene TRBV3-2) and TRBJ1-3; D not resolved. Germline CDR1 is LGHDT and CDR2 is YNNKEL (reference sequence). The CDR3 is 15 residues long. Trimming removed 4 bases from V and 0 bases from J, with 10 bases in between. The CDR3 reads CASSPRRVSGNTIYF. The CDR3 bases are TGTGCCAGCAGCCCCCGCCGGGTCTCTGGAAACACCATATATTTT.

This sequence joins TRBV25-1 and TRBJ1-2; maybe TRBD1 (5 bases). Trimming took off 2 bases at V and 8 bases at J, with 12 bases between the two ends. Germline V gives CDR1 MGHDK, CDR2 SYGVNS. The CDR3 loop spans 13 amino acids. CDR3 bases: TGTGCCAGCAGTGAACCGACAGCGGGCGGCTACACCTTC. It codes for CASSEPTAGGYTF.

This clone was detected a few times. The rearrangement links TRBV14 to TRBJ1-4; TRBD1 matches 8 bases. The CDR3 covers 14 residues. Germline-derived CDR1 and CDR2 are SGHDN and FVKESK. V trimming: 4 bases; J trimming: 7 bases; junction bases outside the gene matches: 5. For the CDR3, the DNA is TGTGCCAGCAGCCGGGACAGGCGAGGTGAAAAACTGTTTTTT. It encodes CASSRDRRGEKLFF.

The chain is built from TRBV29-1 and TRBJ2-4; 7 nucleotides line up with TRBD1. CDR3 size: 12 residues. V lost 6 bases and J lost 7; bases outside the gene matches: 6. The V gene's germline CDR1 is SQVTM and CDR2 ANQGSEA. CDR3 coding DNA: TGCAGCGTGGGGGACAGTTTGAACATTCAGTACTTC. Translated, it gives CSVGDSLNIQYF. Supplemented by reference TRBV29-1 and TRBJ2-4, the full variable domain reads SAVISQKPSRDICQRGTSLTIQCQVDSQVTMMFWYRQQPGQSLTLIATANQGSEATYESGFVIDKFPISRPNLTFSTLTVSNMSPEDSSIYLCSVGDSLNIQYFGAGTRLSVL.

This clone occurred once. The chain uses TRBV7-2 and TRBJ1-6, with a possible D match to TRBD1 (6 bases). The CDR3 loop spans 14 amino acids. V lost 3 bases and J lost 7, with 10 bases in between. Per the germline V gene, CDR1 is SGHTA and CDR2 is FQGNSA. The CDR3 loop reads CASSFRGTNSPLHF. The CDR3 DNA reads as TGTGCCAGCAGCTTCAGGGGCACGAATTCACCCCTCCACTTT.

This clone was recorded once. V usage is TRBV27 and J usage is TRBJ1-2; D is perhaps TRBD1 (5 bases). Trimming removed 4 bases at V and 4 bases at J, with 13 bases between. This CDR3 has 14 residues. Germline CDR1 and CDR2: MNHEY and SMNVEV (reference sequence). CDR3 residues: CASSYSDSIYGYTF. CDR3 coding DNA: TGTGCCAGCAGTTACTCTGACAGTATCTATGGCTACACCTTC.

The chain combines TRBV27 with TRBJ2-7, with TRBD2 as a possible D gene (7 bases). With 5 bases removed from V and 0 bases from J, the gap between germline ends came to 17 bases. Germline V CDR1 and CDR2: MNHEY, SMNVEV (reference sequence). There are 16 residues in the CDR3. The CDR3 protein is CASSPSGGPISYEQYF. For the CDR3, the DNA is TGTGCCAGCAGTCCCTCCGGGGGGCCGATCTCCTACGAGCAGTACTTC.

The rearrangement joins TRBV9 to TRBJ1-2; 11 bases map to TRBD1. Per germline, CDR1 SGDLS and CDR2 YYNGEE. J was trimmed by 4 bases and V by 6 bases; bases with no gene match: 8. The CDR3 runs 15 residues. The CDR3 spells CASTRTGGIGYGYTF. CDR3 coding DNA: TGTGCCAGCACCCGGACAGGGGGCATAGGCTATGGCTACACCTTC.

The chain joins TRBV5-4 to TRBJ1-2, with 7 bases matching TRBD1. With 2 bases clipped from V and 2 bases from J, the junction kept 6 bases outside the gene matches. The CDR3 contains 15 residues. CDR1 is SGHNT and CDR2 is YYREEE in the germline V gene (reference sequence). CDR3 DNA: TGTGCCAGCAGCTTCCGGGACAGAGAAAACTATGGCTACACCTTC. Its translation: CASSFRDRENYGYTF.

Only one count was recorded for this clone. The genes are TRBV30 and TRBJ1-5, with a tentative D call TRBD1 (5 bases). The length of the CDR3 is 14 residues. Germline V gene data show CDR1 as GTSNPN and CDR2 as SVGIG (reference sequence). V lost 2 bases and J 2 bases, leaving 10 bases between the germline ends. The CDR3: CAWSWGGGNQPQHF. The CDR3 nucleotides are TGTGCCTGGAGTTGGGGGGGTGGCAATCAGCCCCAGCATTTT. Variable domain in full (rest from reference TRBV30 and TRBJ1-5): SQTIHQWPATLVQPVGSPLSLECTVEGTSNPNLYWYRQAAGRGLQLLFYSVGIGQISSEVPQNLSASRPQDRQFILSSKKLLLSDSGFYLCAWSWGGGNQPQHFGDGTRLSIL.

The J gene is TRBJ2-5, the V gene TRBV10-3; D is undetermined. The assigned J gene may be wrong: the sequence end matches TRBJ2-7 better. The V gene's germline CDR1 is ENHRY and CDR2 SYGVKD. This CDR3 is built from 15 residues. As DNA, the CDR3 is TGTGCCATCAGTGCGAAGACGGCAGGCCCCGACGAGCAGTACTTC. It codes for CAISAKTAGPDEQYF.

V gene TRBV27 combines with J gene TRBJ2-7, with 8 bases aligning to TRBD1. The CDR3 loop spans 12 amino acids. Germline V gene data show CDR1 as MNHEY and CDR2 as SMNVEV (reference sequence). V gave up 5 bases and J gave up 7 bases; unmatched junction bases: 4. CDR3 residues: CASSPDRDEQYF. The CDR3 DNA is TGTGCCAGCAGTCCGGACAGGGATGAGCAGTACTTC.

This sequence joins TRBV18 and TRBJ1-1; D is unresolved. The CDR3 consists of 14 residues. Germline V gene lookup returns CDR1 KGHSH and CDR2 LQKENI. Deletions cut 0 bases from V and 0 bases from J, with 5 bases between. The CDR3 DNA is TGTGCCAGCTCACCACCTCCAATGAACACTGAAGCTTTCTTT. It is translated as CASSPPPMNTEAFF.

The gene calls are TRBV6-1 and TRBJ2-1; maybe TRBD2 (6 bases). V shed 3 bases and J shed 3 bases, with 9 bases lying between them. CDR1 is MNHNS and CDR2 is SASEGT in the germline V gene. This CDR3 contains 14 residues. The CDR3 sequence: CASSDDGSYNEQFF. The CDR3 nucleotides read TGTGCCAGCAGTGATGACGGGAGCTACAATGAGCAGTTCTTC.